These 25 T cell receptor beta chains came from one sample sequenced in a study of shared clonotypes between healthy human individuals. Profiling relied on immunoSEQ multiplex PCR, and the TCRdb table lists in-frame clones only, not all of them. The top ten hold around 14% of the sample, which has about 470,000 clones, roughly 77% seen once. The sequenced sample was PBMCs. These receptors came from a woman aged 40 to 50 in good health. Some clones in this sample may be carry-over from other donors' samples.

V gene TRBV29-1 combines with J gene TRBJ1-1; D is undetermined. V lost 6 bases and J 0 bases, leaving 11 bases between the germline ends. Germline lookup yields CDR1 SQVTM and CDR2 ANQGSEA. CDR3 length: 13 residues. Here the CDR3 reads CSVDGRMNTEAFF. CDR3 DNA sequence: TGCAGCGTCGACGGCCGGATGAACACTGAAGCTTTCTTT.

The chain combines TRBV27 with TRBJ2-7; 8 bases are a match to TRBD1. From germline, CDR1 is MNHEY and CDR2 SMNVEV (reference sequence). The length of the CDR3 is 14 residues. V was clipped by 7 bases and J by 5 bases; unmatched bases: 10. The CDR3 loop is CASTAGQGHHEQYF. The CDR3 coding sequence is TGTGCCAGCACCGCAGGACAGGGCCACCACGAGCAGTACTTC.

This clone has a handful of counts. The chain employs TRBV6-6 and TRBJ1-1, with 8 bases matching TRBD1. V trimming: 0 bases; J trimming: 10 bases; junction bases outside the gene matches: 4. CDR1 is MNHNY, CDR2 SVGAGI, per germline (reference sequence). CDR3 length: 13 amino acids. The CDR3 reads CASSYSRGRPAFF. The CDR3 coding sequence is TGTGCCAGCAGTTACTCCAGGGGGCGACCAGCTTTCTTT.

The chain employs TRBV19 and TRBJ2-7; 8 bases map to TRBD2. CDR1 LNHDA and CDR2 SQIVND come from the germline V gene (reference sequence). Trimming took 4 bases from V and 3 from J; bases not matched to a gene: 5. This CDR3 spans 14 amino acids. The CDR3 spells CASSNIAGIYEQYF. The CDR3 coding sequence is TGTGCCAGTAGTAACATAGCGGGAATCTACGAGCAGTACTTC.

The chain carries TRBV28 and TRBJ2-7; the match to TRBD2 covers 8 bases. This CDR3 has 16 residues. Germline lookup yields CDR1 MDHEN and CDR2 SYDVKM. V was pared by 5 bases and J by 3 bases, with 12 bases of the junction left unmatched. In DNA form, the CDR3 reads TGTGCCAGCAGTCAGCGACTAGCGCGAACATTCTACGAGCAGTACTTC. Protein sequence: CASSQRLARTFYEQYF.

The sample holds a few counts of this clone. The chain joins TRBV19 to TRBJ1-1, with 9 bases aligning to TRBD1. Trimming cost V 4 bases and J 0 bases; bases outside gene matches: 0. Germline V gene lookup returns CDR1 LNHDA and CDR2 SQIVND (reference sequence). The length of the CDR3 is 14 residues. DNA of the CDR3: TGTGCCAGTAGTAGGACAGGGGTGAACACTGAAGCTTTCTTT. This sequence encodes CASSRTGVNTEAFF.

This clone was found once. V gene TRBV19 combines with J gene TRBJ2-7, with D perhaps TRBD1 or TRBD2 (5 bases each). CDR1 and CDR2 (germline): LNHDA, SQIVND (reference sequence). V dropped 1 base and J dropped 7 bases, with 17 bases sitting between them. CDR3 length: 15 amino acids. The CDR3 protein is CASSIGSGTRREQYF. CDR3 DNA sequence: TGTGCCAGTAGTATAGGCTCGGGGACCCGTCGGGAGCAGTACTTC.

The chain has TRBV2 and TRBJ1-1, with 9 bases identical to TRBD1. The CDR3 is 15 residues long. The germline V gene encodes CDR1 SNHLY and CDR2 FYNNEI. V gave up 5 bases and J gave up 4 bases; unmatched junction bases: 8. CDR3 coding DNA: TGTGCCAGCAGTCCTGGACAGGGGATGGGCACTGAAGCTTTCTTT. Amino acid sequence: CASSPGQGMGTEAFF.

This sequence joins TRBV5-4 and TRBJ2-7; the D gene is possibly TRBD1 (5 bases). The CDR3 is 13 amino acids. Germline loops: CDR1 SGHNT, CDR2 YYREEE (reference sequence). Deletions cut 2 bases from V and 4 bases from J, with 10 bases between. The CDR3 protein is CASSFGAVYEQYF. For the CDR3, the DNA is TGTGCCAGCAGCTTTGGGGCGGTTTACGAGCAGTACTTC.

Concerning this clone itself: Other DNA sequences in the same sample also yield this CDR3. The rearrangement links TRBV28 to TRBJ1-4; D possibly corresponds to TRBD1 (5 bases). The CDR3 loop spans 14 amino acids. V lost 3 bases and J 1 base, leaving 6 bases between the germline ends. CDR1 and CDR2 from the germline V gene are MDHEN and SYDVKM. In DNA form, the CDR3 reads TGTGCCAGCAGTTTCGGGGGAACTAATGAAAAACTGTTTTTT. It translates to CASSFGGTNEKLFF.

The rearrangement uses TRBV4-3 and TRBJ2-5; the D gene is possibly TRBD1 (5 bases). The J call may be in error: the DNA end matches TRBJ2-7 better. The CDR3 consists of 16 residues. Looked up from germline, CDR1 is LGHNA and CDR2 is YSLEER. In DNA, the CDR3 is TGCGCCAGCAGCCAAGTTCTGGGGCGTAGCTCCTACGAGCAGTACTTC. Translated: CASSQVLGRSSYEQYF.

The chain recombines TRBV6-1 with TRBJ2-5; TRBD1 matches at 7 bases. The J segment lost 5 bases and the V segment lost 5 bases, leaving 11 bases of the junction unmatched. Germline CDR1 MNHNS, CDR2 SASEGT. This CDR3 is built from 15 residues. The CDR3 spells CASSLFEGRGETQYF. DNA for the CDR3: TGTGCCAGCAGTCTCTTCGAAGGCAGGGGGGAGACCCAGTACTTC.

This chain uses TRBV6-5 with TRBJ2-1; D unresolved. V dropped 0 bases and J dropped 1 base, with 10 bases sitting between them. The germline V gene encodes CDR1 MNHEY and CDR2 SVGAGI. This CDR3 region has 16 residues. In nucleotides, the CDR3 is TGTGCCAGCAGTTACTCGAGCTTCCGATCCTACAATGAGCAGTTCTTC. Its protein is CASSYSSFRSYNEQFF.

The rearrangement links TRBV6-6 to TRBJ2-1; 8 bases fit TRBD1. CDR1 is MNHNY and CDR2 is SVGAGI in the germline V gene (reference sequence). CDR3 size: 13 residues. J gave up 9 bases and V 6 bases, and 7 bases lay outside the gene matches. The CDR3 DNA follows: TGTGCCAGCAGGGTGCAGGGGGCAAGTGAGCAGTTCTTC. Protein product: CASRVQGASEQFF.

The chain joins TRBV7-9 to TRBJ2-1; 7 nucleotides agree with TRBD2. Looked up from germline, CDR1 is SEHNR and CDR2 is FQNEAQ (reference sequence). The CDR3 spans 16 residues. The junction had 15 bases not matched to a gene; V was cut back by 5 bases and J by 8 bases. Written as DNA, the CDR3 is TGTGCCAGCAGCCCGCGAGGGACTACCGTTGTTGATGAGCAGTTCTTC. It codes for CASSPRGTTVVDEQFF.

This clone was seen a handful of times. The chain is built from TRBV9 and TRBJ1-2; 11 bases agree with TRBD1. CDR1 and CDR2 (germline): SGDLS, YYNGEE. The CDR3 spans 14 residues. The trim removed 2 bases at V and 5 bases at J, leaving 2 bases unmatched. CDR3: CASSVGQGAYGYTF. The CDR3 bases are TGTGCCAGCAGCGTCGGACAGGGGGCGTATGGCTACACCTTC.

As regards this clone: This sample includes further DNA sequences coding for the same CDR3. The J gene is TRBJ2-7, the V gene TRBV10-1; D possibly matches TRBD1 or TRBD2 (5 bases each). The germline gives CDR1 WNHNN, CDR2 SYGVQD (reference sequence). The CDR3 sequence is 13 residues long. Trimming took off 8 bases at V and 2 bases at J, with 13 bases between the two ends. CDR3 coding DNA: TGCGCCAGCTCCCCCGGGACCGCCTACGAGCAGTACTTC. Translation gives CASSPGTAYEQYF.

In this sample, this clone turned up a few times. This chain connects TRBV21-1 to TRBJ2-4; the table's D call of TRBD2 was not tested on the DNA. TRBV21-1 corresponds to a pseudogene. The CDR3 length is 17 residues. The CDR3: CASSLTASGRRKNIQYF. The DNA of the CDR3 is TGTGCCAGCAGCCTGACGGCTAGCGGGAGACGCAAAAACATTCAGTACTTC.

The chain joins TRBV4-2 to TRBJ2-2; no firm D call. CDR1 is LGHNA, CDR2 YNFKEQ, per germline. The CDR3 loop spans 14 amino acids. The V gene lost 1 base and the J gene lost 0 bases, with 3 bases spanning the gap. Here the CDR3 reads CASSQGTNTGELFF. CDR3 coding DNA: TGTGCCAGCAGCCAAGGGACGAACACCGGGGAGCTGTTTTTT.

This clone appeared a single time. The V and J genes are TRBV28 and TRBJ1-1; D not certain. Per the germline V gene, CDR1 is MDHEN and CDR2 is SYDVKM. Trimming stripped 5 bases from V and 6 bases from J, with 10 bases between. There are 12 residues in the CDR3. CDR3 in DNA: TGTGCCAGCAGTCTCCAAGTCCCTGAAGCTTTCTTT. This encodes CASSLQVPEAFF.

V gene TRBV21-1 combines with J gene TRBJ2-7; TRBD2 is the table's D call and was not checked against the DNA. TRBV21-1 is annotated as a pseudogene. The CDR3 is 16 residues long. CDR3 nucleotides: TGTGCCAGCAGCCCCGGACCGGGACTGAACTCGGTCGAGCAGTACTTC. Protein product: CASSPGPGLNSVEQYF.

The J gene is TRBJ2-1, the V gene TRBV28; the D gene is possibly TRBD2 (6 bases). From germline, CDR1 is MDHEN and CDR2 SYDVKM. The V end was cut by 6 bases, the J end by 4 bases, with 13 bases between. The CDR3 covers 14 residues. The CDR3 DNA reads TGTGCCAGCAGCGGCGGACTAATATACAATGAGCAGTTCTTC. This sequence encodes CASSGGLIYNEQFF.

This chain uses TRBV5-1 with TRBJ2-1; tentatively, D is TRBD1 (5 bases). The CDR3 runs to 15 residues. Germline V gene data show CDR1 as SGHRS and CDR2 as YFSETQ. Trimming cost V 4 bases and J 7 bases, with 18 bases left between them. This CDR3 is CASSMDTSRRNEQFF. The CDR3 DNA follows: TGCGCCAGCAGCATGGACACCTCCCGAAGGAATGAGCAGTTCTTC.

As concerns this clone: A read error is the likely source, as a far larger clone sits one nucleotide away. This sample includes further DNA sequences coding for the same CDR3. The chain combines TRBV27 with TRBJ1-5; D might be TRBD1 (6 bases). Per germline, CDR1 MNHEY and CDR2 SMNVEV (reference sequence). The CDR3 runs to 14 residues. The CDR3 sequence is CASSPRDNNQPQHF. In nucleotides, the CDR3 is TGTGCTAGCAGCCCCCGGGACAACAATCAGCCCCAGCATTTT.

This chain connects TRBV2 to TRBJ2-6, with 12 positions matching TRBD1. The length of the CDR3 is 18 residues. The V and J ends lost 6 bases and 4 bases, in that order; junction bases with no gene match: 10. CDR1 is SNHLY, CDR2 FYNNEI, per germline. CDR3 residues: CASSRPGQGARGANVLTF. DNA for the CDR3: TGTGCCAGCAGCCGACCGGGACAGGGGGCGAGAGGGGCCAACGTCCTGACTTTC.